The 24 T cell receptor beta chains given below trace back to one sample, sequenced in a study of blood T cell repertoires in COVID-19. The data were produced by immunoSEQ multiplex PCR, yet TCRdb's version contains in-frame clones alone and is incomplete. The sample lists about 15,000 clones, around 88% occurring once. Material for sequencing was peripheral blood. The receptors derive from a human donor with active COVID-19. The donor label of this sample is uncertain.

CDR3 sequence: CASKQGKRPQHF. The CDR3 nucleotides are TGTGCCAGCAAACAGGGTAAGCGGCCCCAGCATTTT. V gene TRBV19 combines with J gene TRBJ1-5, with D maybe TRBD1 (6 bases). The V and J ends lost 9 bases and 9 bases respectively, with 15 bases between them. This CDR3 region has 12 residues. Germline assignment: CDR1 LNHDA and CDR2 SQIVND (reference sequence).

V and J are TRBV6-1 and TRBJ1-1; 8 nucleotides align to TRBD1. V lost 2 bases, J lost 4 bases, and 12 bases stayed unmatched. There are 17 residues in the CDR3. Per the germline V gene, CDR1 is MNHNS and CDR2 is SASEGT. CDR3 bases: TGTGCCAGCAGTGAACGAGACAGGGGAGAGGCCATCACTGAAGCTTTCTTT. This encodes CASSERDRGEAITEAFF.

The genes are TRBV10-2 and TRBJ2-1, with 9 bases that match TRBD2. This CDR3 comprises 16 residues. V trimming: 6 bases; J trimming: 4 bases; junction bases outside the gene matches: 10. CDR1 is WSHSY and CDR2 is SAAADI in the germline V gene. The CDR3 DNA reads as TGCGCCAGCAGGGATTCTAGCGGGGTTCTATACAATGAGCAGTTCTTC. Translated: CASRDSSGVLYNEQFF.

The chain couples TRBV18 to TRBJ2-7; D ambiguous. CDR1 KGHSH and CDR2 LQKENI come from the germline V gene. The CDR3 has 13 residues. V was trimmed by 2 bases and J by 8 bases, leaving 13 bases between them. This CDR3 is CASSPLETRKQYF. CDR3 nucleotide sequence: TGTGCCAGCTCACCATTAGAGACAAGAAAGCAGTACTTC.

This chain connects TRBV19 to TRBJ2-3; 10 nucleotides match TRBD2. CDR3 length: 17 amino acids. The J segment lost 2 bases and the V segment lost 5 bases, leaving 10 bases of the junction unmatched. The germline CDR1 and CDR2 sequences are LNHDA and SQIVND (reference sequence). The DNA of the CDR3 is TGTGCCAGTAGTTTTGCAAGCGGGAGGGATATCACAGATACGCAGTATTTT. Its protein product is CASSFASGRDITDTQYF.

The chain links TRBV10-3 to TRBJ2-3, with 9 bases lining up with TRBD2. The CDR3 spans 17 residues. The junction had 8 bases not matched to a gene; V was cut back by 4 bases and J by 0 bases. CDR1 ENHRY and CDR2 SYGVKD come from the germline V gene. CDR3 in DNA: TGTGCCATCAGTGGTAGCGGGGGAACCCCTAGCACAGATACGCAGTATTTT. Protein sequence: CAISGSGGTPSTDTQYF.

CDR3 DNA sequence: TGCGCCAGCAGCTTGGTTGGCGGTAGCTCCTACGAGCAGTACTTC. This encodes CASSLVGGSSYEQYF. This sequence joins TRBV5-1 and TRBJ2-7; unclear D gene. The CDR3 is 15 amino acids. Between the trimmed V and J ends, which lost 0 bases and 0 bases, there was a span of 10 bases. CDR1 is SGHRS, CDR2 YFSETQ, per germline.

This sequence joins TRBV24-1 and TRBJ2-6; TRBD2 matches at 7 bases. This CDR3 contains 17 residues. Germline CDR1 KGHDR, CDR2 SFDVKD. V lost 4 bases and J lost 1; bases outside the gene matches: 6. The DNA of the CDR3 is TGTGCCACCAGTGAGGGGGGGAGCGGATCTGGGGCCAACGTCCTGACTTTC. Protein sequence: CATSEGGSGSGANVLTF.

The chain uses TRBV10-3 and TRBJ1-4, with 8 bases lining up with TRBD1. Germline CDR1 is ENHRY and CDR2 is SYGVKD. Trimming took 10 bases from V and 7 from J; bases not matched to a gene: 17. The CDR3 spans 16 residues. CDR3 sequence (DNA): TGTGCCACAACGCGATCCCAGACAGGGGATGGTGAAAAACTGTTTTTT. Its translation: CATTRSQTGDGEKLFF.

V is TRBV6-5 and J is TRBJ1-4; no firm D call. Germline CDR1 MNHEY, CDR2 SVGAGI. Trimming removed 2 bases from V and 8 bases from J, with 9 bases in between. This CDR3 has 13 residues. The CDR3 nucleotides read TGTGCCAGCAGTTACACCCACAGCGAAAAACTGTTTTTT. Translating it yields CASSYTHSEKLFF.

The rearrangement joins TRBV4-3 to TRBJ1-1; weak D call: TRBD1 (6 bases). Looked up from germline, CDR1 is LGHNA and CDR2 is YSLEER. Trimming shortened V by 1 base and J by 0 bases, and 12 bases separated the two germline ends. The CDR3 contains 16 residues. CDR3 region: CASSQGQGIMNTEAFF. CDR3 nucleotide sequence: TGCGCCAGCAGCCAAGGTCAGGGGATAATGAACACTGAAGCTTTCTTT.

V gene TRBV6-6 combines with J gene TRBJ2-7; D unclear. From germline, CDR1 is MNHNY and CDR2 SVGAGI (reference sequence). V lost 3 bases and J lost 1, with 7 bases in between. CDR3 length: 13 amino acids. CDR3 residues: CASSYAASYEQYF. Written as DNA, the CDR3 is TGTGCCAGCAGTTATGCGGCGTCCTACGAGCAGTACTTC.

The chain uses TRBV4-1 and TRBJ1-1; TRBD1 matches at 11 bases. The CDR3 is 14 amino acids. Per the germline V gene, CDR1 is MGHRA and CDR2 is YSYEKL. J lost 5 bases, V lost 6 bases, and 5 bases had no gene match. CDR3 region: CASRDRGRGTEAFF. The CDR3 nucleotides read TGCGCCAGCAGGGACAGGGGGCGGGGGACTGAAGCTTTCTTT.

The chain combines TRBV4-3 with TRBJ2-7, with TRBD1 identical over 8 bases. Germline values: CDR1 LGHNA, CDR2 YSLEER. Trimming took 1 base from V and 5 from J; bases not matched to a gene: 7. CDR3 size: 15 residues. For the CDR3, the DNA is TGCGCCAGCAGCCAAGTAAGCAGGGGGCTTGACGAGCAGTACTTC. It encodes CASSQVSRGLDEQYF.

The chain links TRBV5-1 to TRBJ2-2, with a tentative D call TRBD1 (6 bases). The length of the CDR3 is 16 residues. Looked up from germline, CDR1 is SGHRS and CDR2 is YFSETQ. Trimming removed 2 bases at V and 6 bases at J, with 17 bases between. CDR3 amino acids: CASSLQGAGVAGELFF. The CDR3 DNA sequence: TGCGCCAGCAGCTTACAGGGAGCTGGGGTGGCCGGGGAGCTGTTTTTT.

V gene TRBV10-3 combines with J gene TRBJ1-4; D call uncertain. CDR1 is ENHRY and CDR2 is SYGVKD in the germline V gene. This CDR3 is built from 9 residues. V gave up 10 bases and J gave up 8 bases, with 5 bases separating them. The CDR3 loop reads CANIEKLFF. DNA for the CDR3: TGTGCCAACATAGAAAAACTGTTTTTT.

The chain recombines TRBV12-5 with TRBJ2-2; the D is unclear. V shed 7 bases and J shed 4 bases, with 4 bases lying between them. The germline gives CDR1 LGHNT, CDR2 FRNRAP. The CDR3 spans 11 residues. The CDR3 nucleotides read TGTGCTAGTGCACTCACCGGGGAGCTGTTTTTT. Protein sequence: CASALTGELFF.

J is TRBJ2-1 and V is TRBV4-3, with TRBD2 matching over 13 bases. Per germline, CDR1 LGHNA and CDR2 YSLEER. After removal of 4 bases from V and 9 bases from J, the junction contained 12 bases not matched to a gene. The CDR3 runs to 17 residues. Written as DNA, the CDR3 is TGCGCCAGCAGCCCTATAGGACTAGCGGGAGTCGGGGTTGAGCAGTTCTTC. Protein product: CASSPIGLAGVGVEQFF.

The V gene is TRBV30, the J gene TRBJ1-4; D remains ambiguous. The CDR3 extends over 14 amino acids. CDR1 is GTSNPN and CDR2 is SVGIG in the germline V gene (reference sequence). The V end was cut by 2 bases, the J end by 15 bases, with 22 bases between. DNA of the CDR3: TGTGCCTGGAGTAGGGAGCTGGGTTCGGGGATGGTGTTTTTT. Translating it yields CAWSRELGSGMVFF.

In this sample, this clone turned up a few times. V and J are TRBV5-6 and TRBJ1-5, with D maybe TRBD1 (5 bases). CDR1 is SGHDT, CDR2 YYEEEE, per germline. V lost 0 bases, J lost 5 bases, and 21 bases lay in between. This CDR3 has 18 amino acids. CDR3 nucleotides: TGTGCCAGCAGCTTGGCGGGAGTTGGGGCAAAGGGTGATCAGCCCCAGCATTTT. This translates into CASSLAGVGAKGDQPQHF. Based on the CDR3 plus reference TRBV5-6 and TRBJ1-5, the full variable domain is DAGVTQSPTHLIKTRGQQVTLRCSPKSGHDTVSWYQQALGQGPQFIFQYYEEEERQRGNFPDRFSGHQFPNYSSELNVNALLLGDSALYLCASSLAGVGAKGDQPQHFGDGTRLSIL.

The chain joins TRBV2 to TRBJ2-7, with 8 bases that match TRBD2. The J segment lost 4 bases and the V segment lost 0 bases, leaving 14 bases of the junction unmatched. The CDR3 extends over 18 amino acids. Per the germline V gene, CDR1 is SNHLY and CDR2 is FYNNEI. CDR3 amino acids: CASSEAGRTSGSSYEQYF. The CDR3 region has the DNA TGTGCCAGCAGTGAAGCGGGACGAACTAGCGGATCGTCGTACGAGCAGTACTTC.

The gene calls are TRBV18 and TRBJ1-2; D perhaps matches TRBD1 (5 bases). This CDR3 is 16 amino acids long. Between the trimmed V and J ends, which lost 1 base and 3 bases, there was a span of 15 bases. From germline, CDR1 is KGHSH and CDR2 LQKENI. The CDR3 protein is CASSPLDSQKHYGYTF. The CDR3 DNA follows: TGTGCCAGCTCACCACTAGACAGCCAGAAACACTATGGCTACACCTTC.

This clone was seen just once. The chain recombines TRBV5-5 with TRBJ2-7; 10 bases are shared with TRBD2. This CDR3 comprises 17 residues. The germline V gene encodes CDR1 SGHKS and CDR2 YYEKEE (reference sequence). Losses at the gene ends were 0 bases for V and 1 base for J; bases not matched to a gene: 7. This CDR3 reads CASSLAVVAGGSYEQYF. Here the CDR3 DNA reads TGTGCCAGCAGCTTGGCCGTAGTAGCGGGAGGTTCCTACGAGCAGTACTTC.

In its sample, this clone was seen a few times. CDR3: CASSPGTLDEQFF. The CDR3, as DNA: TGTGCCAGCAGCCCAGGGACTCTTGATGAGCAGTTCTTC. The chain combines TRBV7-3 with TRBJ2-1; D possibly corresponds to TRBD2 (6 bases). Looked up from germline, CDR1 is SGHTA and CDR2 is FQGTGA. V was trimmed by 5 bases and J by 8 bases, leaving 13 bases between them. The CDR3 is 13 amino acids.